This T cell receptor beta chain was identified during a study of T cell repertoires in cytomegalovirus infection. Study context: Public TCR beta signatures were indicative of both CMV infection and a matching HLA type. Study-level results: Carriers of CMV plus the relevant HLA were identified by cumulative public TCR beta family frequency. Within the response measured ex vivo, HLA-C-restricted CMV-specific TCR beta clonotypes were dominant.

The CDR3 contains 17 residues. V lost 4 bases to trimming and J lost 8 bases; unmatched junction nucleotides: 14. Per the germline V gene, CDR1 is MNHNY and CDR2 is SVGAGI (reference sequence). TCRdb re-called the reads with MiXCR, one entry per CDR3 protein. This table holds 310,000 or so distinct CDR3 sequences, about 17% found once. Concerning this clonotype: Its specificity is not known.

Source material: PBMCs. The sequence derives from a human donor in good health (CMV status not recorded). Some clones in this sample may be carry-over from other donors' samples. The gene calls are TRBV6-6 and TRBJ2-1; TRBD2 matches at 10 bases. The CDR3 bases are TGTGCCAGCAGTTCTCCAAATAGCGGGGGGTTTGGGGATGAGCAGTTCTTC. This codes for CASSSPNSGGFGDEQFF.